This TCR beta chain was sequenced for a study of T cell changes during pregnancy in multiple sclerosis. Germline V gene lookup returns CDR1 SEHNR and CDR2 FQNEAQ (reference sequence). J was trimmed by 8 bases and V by 7 bases; bases with no gene match: 10. The CDR3 totals 14 residues. Assay used: immunoSEQ multiplex PCR; TCRdb lists only in-frame clones, some missing. Of some 85,000 clones listed, about 94% were seen once; the top ten hold about 0.84%. The clonotype comes from a female donor with multiple sclerosis, enrolled in a pregnancy study. Here the sequenced sample was peripheral blood, taken in the third trimester of pregnancy. This chain joins TRBV7-9 and TRBJ2-1, with TRBD1 matching 8 bases. The CDR3 loop reads CASIPGQASDEQFF. In nucleotides, the CDR3 is TGTGCCAGCATCCCGGGACAGGCATCCGATGAGCAGTTCTTC.